What follows are 14 T cell receptor beta chains derived from one specimen sequenced in a study of OX40 agonist ivuxolimab in advanced cancers. Clones were sequenced by immunoSEQ multiplex PCR, and TCRdb holds only the in-frame ones, with some missing. The sample shows fewer than 45,000 clones, about nine tenths of them seen only once. The sample consisted of CD4+ or CD8+ T cells sorted from blood, taken in a trial of the OX40 agonist ivuxolimab. The receptors shown here come from an adult with an advanced solid tumor such as melanoma, head and neck, liver or kidney cancer.

The gene calls are TRBV6-6 and TRBJ2-7, with a weak D call TRBD1 (6 bases). The germline CDR1 and CDR2 sequences are MNHNY and SVGAGI (reference sequence). This CDR3 is 13 amino acids long. Trimming left V 7 bases short and J 12 bases short, with 22 bases between. The CDR3 protein is CASTTLDRSLWYF. The CDR3 nucleotides read TGTGCCAGCACCACCCTAGACAGGTCCCTTTGGTACTTC.

The chain combines TRBV10-2 with TRBJ2-7; a possible D gene is TRBD2 (6 bases). The V end was cut by 4 bases, the J end by 0 bases, with 16 bases between. In germline, CDR1 is WSHSY, CDR2 SAAADI. The CDR3 totals 16 residues. CDR3 region: CASSGIKAGLSYEQYF. For the CDR3, the DNA is TGCGCCAGCAGTGGGATTAAGGCGGGACTCTCCTACGAGCAGTACTTC.

This clone was picked up one time. The chain joins TRBV4-1 to TRBJ1-4; 8 nucleotides match TRBD1. Germline-derived CDR1 and CDR2 are MGHRA and YSYEKL. Losses at the gene ends were 3 bases for V and 7 bases for J; bases not matched to a gene: 4. The CDR3 has 14 amino acids. The DNA for the CDR3 is TGCGCCAGCAGCCATAGCGGACAGGGTGAAAAACTGTTTTTT. Translating gives CASSHSGQGEKLFF.

V usage is TRBV7-2 and J usage is TRBJ2-7; D tentatively reads TRBD1 or TRBD2 (5 bases each). Germline V lookup: CDR1 SGHTA, CDR2 FQGNSA. V lost 5 bases and J lost 3, with 8 bases in between. This CDR3 is built from 12 residues. The CDR3 nucleotides read TGTGCCAGCAGCCGGGACCTCTACGAGCAGTACTTC. Translation: CASSRDLYEQYF.

The chain couples TRBV28 to TRBJ2-6; D call uncertain. Germline assignment: CDR1 MDHEN and CDR2 SYDVKM. This CDR3 has 14 residues. Trimming stripped 1 base from V and 6 bases from J, with 7 bases between. The CDR3 sequence: CASSLSGLANVLTF. The CDR3 DNA sequence: TGTGCCAGCAGTTTATCTGGGTTGGCCAACGTCCTGACTTTC. The full variable domain, its missing parts supplied by reference TRBV28 and TRBJ2-6, is DVKVTQSSRYLVKRTGEKVFLECVQDMDHENMFWYRQDPGLGLRLIYFSYDVKMKEKGDIPEGYSVSREKKERFSLILESASTNQTSMYLCASSLSGLANVLTFGAGSRLTVL.

The rearrangement joins TRBV28 to TRBJ2-5; D call uncertain. Judging by the DNA end, TRBJ2-7 fits better; the J call may be wrong. CDR1 and CDR2 (germline): MDHEN, SYDVKM. CDR3 length: 11 amino acids. The CDR3 spells CASSGFYEQYF. DNA of the CDR3: TGTGCCAGCAGTGGCTTCTACGAGCAGTACTTC.

The chain uses TRBV19 and TRBJ1-1; D call uncertain. Between the trimmed V and J ends, which lost 3 bases and 0 bases, there was a span of 20 bases. CDR3 size: 18 residues. Germline loops: CDR1 LNHDA, CDR2 SQIVND (reference sequence). In DNA form, the CDR3 reads TGTGCCAGTAGTATTTCGAGTGTGGGGAATTCCATGAACACTGAAGCTTTCTTT. Translated, it gives CASSISSVGNSMNTEAFF.

This clone has only one observation. This sequence joins TRBV10-2 and TRBJ2-3, with D possibly being TRBD2 (6 bases). Between the trimmed V and J ends, which lost 1 base and 13 bases, there was a span of 15 bases. The CDR3 sequence is 13 residues long. Germline lookup yields CDR1 WSHSY and CDR2 SAAADI. The CDR3 coding sequence is TGCGCCAGCAGTGAGTATGAGGGAGGAGAGGAGTATTTT. Translated: CASSEYEGGEEYF.

The chain has TRBV28 and TRBJ2-1, with a tentative D call TRBD1 (5 bases). This CDR3 is built from 16 residues. Germline CDR1 is MDHEN and CDR2 is SYDVKM. V was cut by 6 bases and J by 1 base, with 16 bases left in between. CDR3: CASSTSRAWSYNEQFF. The CDR3 DNA sequence: TGTGCCAGCAGCACTTCCAGGGCTTGGTCCTACAATGAGCAGTTCTTC.

The chain has TRBV5-4 and TRBJ1-3; D is undetermined. Germline V gene lookup returns CDR1 SGHNT and CDR2 YYREEE (reference sequence). Deletions cut 3 bases from V and 4 bases from J, with 17 bases between. The CDR3 covers 16 residues. Written as DNA, the CDR3 is TGTGCCAGCAGCTATGACCCCAGGCAAATGGGAAACACCATATATTTT. Translating gives CASSYDPRQMGNTIYF.

In this sample, this clone turned up once. The chain carries TRBV15 and TRBJ1-2, with D maybe TRBD1 (5 bases). V gave up 5 bases and J gave up 8 bases, with 27 bases separating them. The germline gives CDR1 LNHNV, CDR2 YYDKDF (reference sequence). The CDR3 is 17 residues long. The CDR3 nucleotides read TGTGCCACCAGCCCTGAGGAGGCAGGGAAGCGATTTCGCGGCTACACCTTC. This translates into CATSPEEAGKRFRGYTF.

V is TRBV6-5 and J is TRBJ2-4, with D tentatively TRBD1 or TRBD2 (5 bases each). Germline loops: CDR1 MNHEY, CDR2 SVGAGI. CDR3 length equals 15 residues. Between the trimmed V and J ends, which lost 2 bases and 7 bases, there was a span of 15 bases. The chain's CDR3 is CASSYGVPGRNIQYF. The CDR3 DNA reads as TGTGCCAGCAGTTACGGGGTTCCGGGACGGAACATTCAGTACTTC.

This sequence joins TRBV6-1 and TRBJ2-1; no definite D call. CDR1 MNHNS and CDR2 SASEGT come from the germline V gene. The CDR3 runs 14 residues. Trimming pared 6 bases from V and 8 bases from J, leaving 17 bases between. The CDR3 protein is CASSRLADGDEQFF. CDR3 sequence (DNA): TGTGCCAGCAGCAGACTTGCTGATGGAGATGAGCAGTTCTTC.

The chain combines TRBV18 with TRBJ1-2; D not resolved. Germline values: CDR1 KGHSH, CDR2 LQKENI. The CDR3 totals 15 residues. V lost 0 bases and J lost 0, with 8 bases in between. The CDR3 DNA is TGTGCCAGCTCACCACCCCAGGTCACTAACTATGGCTACACCTTC. Residues: CASSPPQVTNYGYTF.